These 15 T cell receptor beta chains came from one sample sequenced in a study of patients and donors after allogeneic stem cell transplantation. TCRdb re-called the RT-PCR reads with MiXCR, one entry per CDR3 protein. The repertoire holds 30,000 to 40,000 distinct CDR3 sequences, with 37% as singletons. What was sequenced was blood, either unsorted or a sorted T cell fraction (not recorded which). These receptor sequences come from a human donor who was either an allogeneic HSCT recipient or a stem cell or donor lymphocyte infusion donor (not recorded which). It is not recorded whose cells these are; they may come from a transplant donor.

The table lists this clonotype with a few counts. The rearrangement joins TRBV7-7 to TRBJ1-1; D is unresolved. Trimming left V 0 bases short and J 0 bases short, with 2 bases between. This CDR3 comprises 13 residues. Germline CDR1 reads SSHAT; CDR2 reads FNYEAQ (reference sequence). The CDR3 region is CASSLALNTEAFF. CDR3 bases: TGTGCCAGCAGCTTAGCCCTGAACACTGAAGCTTTCTTT.

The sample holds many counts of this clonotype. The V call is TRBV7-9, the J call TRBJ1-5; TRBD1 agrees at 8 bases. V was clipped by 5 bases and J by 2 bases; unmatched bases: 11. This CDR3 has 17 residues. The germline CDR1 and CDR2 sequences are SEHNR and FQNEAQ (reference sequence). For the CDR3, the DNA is TGTGCCAGCAGCCAAGGACAGGGACTTCTCGGCAATCAGCCCCAGCATTTT. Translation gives CASSQGQGLLGNQPQHF.

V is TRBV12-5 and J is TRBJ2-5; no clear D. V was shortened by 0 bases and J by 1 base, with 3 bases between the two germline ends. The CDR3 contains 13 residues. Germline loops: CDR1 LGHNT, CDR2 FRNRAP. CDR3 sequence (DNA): TGTGCTAGTGGTTTGGTACTCCAAGAGACCCAGTACTTC. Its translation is CASGLVLQETQYF.

The CDR3 loop reads CASSPMSGAQNEQFF. The CDR3 DNA reads TGTGCCAGCAGTCCTATGAGTGGCGCCCAAAATGAGCAGTTCTTC. The chain recombines TRBV6-2 or TRBV6-3 with TRBJ2-1; the D is unclear. CDR3 size: 15 residues. V lost 5 bases and J lost 7, with 18 bases in between. Germline V gene lookup returns CDR1 MNHEY and CDR2 SVGEGT.

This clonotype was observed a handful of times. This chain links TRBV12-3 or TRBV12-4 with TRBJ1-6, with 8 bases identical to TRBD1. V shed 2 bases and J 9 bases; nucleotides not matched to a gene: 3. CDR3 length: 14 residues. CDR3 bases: TGTGCCAGCAGTTTAAGGGACAGGCGTTCACCCCTCCACTTT. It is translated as CASSLRDRRSPLHF.

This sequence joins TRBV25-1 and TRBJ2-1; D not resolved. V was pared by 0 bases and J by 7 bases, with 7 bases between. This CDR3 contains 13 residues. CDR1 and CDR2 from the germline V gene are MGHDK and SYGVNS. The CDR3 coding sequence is TGTGCCAGCAGTGAATACCCGAGGAATGAGCAGTTCTTC. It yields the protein CASSEYPRNEQFF.

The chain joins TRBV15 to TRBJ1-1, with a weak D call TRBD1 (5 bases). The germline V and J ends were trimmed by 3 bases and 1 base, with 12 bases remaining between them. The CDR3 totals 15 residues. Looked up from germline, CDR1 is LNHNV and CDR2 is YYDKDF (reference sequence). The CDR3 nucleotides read TGTGCCACCAGCAGGGGGGATGGAAAGAACACTGAAGCTTTCTTT. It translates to CATSRGDGKNTEAFF.

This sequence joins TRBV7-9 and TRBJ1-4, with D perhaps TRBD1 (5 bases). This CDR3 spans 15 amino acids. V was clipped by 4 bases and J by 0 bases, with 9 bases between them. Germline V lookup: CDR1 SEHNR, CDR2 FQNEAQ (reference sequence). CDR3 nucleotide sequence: TGTGCCAGCAGCTCCTCAGGGACAACTAATGAAAAACTGTTTTTT. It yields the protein CASSSSGTTNEKLFF.

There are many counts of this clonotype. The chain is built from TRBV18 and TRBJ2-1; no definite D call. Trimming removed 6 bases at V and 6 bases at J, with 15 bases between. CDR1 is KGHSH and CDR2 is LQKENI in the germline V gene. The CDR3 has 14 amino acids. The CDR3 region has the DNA TGTGCCAGCTCCCCTCAAGGCACAATCAATGAGCAGTTCTTC. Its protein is CASSPQGTINEQFF.

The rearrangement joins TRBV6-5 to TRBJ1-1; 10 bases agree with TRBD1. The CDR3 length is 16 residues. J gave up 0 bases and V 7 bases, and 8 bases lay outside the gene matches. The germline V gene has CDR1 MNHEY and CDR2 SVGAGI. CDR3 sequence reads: CASTRTGGGMNTEAFF. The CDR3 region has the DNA TGTGCCAGCACCAGGACAGGGGGTGGTATGAACACTGAAGCTTTCTTT.

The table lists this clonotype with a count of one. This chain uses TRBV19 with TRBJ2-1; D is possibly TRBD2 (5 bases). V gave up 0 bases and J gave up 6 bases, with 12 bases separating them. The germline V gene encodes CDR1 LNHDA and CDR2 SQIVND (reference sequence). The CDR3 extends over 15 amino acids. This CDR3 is CASSIEIAAGNEQFF. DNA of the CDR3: TGTGCCAGTAGTATAGAAATAGCTGCGGGCAATGAGCAGTTCTTC.

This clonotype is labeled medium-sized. As DNA, the CDR3 is TGCAGCGTTGGTGGGGACAGGGGCACTGAAGCTTTCTTT. This encodes CSVGGDRGTEAFF. The chain links TRBV29-1 to TRBJ1-1; 10 bases agree with TRBD1. The CDR3 runs 13 residues. Germline V gene data show CDR1 as SQVTM and CDR2 as ANQGSEA. V trimming: 4 bases; J trimming: 4 bases; junction bases outside the gene matches: 3.

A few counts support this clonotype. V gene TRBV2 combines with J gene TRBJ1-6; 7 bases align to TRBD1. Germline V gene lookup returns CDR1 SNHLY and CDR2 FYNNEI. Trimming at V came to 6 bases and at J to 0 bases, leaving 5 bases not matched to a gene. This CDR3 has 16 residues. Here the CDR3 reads CASSAGQSSYNSPLHF. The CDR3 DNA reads TGTGCCAGCAGCGCGGGACAGAGCTCCTATAATTCACCCCTCCACTTT.

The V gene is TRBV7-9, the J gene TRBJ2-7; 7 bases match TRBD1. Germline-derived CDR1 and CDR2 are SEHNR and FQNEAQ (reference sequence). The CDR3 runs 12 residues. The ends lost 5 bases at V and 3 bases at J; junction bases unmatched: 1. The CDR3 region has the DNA TGTGCCAGCAGCGACAGGGACTACGAGCAGTACGTC. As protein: CASSDRDYEQYV.

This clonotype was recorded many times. CDR3 residues: CASSLRSTEAFF. DNA for the CDR3: TGTGCCAGCAGCTTAAGGTCTACTGAAGCTTTCTTT. The chain carries TRBV11-2 and TRBJ1-1; D unresolved. V shed 2 bases and J shed 5 bases, with 6 bases lying between them. The CDR3 totals 12 residues. Germline-derived CDR1 and CDR2 are SGHAT and FQNNGV.